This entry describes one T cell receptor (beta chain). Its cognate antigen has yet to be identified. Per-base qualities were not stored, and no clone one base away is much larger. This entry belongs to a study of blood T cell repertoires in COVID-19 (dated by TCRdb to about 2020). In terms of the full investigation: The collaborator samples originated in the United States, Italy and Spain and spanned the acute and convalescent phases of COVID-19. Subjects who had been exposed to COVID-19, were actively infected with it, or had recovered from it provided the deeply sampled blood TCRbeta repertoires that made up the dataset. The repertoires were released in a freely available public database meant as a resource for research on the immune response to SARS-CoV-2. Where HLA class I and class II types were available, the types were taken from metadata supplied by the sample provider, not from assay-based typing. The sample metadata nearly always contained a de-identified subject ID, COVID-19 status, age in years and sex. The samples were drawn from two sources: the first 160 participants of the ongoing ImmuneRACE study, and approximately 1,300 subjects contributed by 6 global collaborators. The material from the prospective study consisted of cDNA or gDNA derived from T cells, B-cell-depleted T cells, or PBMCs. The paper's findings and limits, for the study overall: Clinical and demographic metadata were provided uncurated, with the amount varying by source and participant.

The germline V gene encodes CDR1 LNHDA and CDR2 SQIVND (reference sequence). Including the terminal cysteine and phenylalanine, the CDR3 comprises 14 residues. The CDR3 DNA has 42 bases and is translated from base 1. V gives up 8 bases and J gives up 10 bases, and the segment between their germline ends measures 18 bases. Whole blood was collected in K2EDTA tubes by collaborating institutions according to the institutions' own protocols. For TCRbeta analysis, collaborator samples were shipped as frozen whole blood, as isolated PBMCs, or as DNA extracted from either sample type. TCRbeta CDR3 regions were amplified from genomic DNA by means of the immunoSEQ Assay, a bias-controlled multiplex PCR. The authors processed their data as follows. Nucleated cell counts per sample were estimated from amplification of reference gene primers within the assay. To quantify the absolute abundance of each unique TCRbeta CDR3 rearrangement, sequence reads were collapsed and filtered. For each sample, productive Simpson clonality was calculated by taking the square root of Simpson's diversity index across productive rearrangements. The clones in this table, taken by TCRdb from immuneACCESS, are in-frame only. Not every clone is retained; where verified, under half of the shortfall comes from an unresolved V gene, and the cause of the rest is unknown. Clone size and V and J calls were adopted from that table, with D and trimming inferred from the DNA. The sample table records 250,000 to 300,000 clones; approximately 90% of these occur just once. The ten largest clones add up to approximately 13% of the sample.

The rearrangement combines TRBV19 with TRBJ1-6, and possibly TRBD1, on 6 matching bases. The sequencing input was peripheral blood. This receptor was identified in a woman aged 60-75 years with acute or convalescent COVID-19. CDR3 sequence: CASAPERGQSPLHF. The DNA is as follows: TGTGCCAGTGCCCCCGAGAGGGGACAATCACCCCTCCACTTT.